This T cell receptor beta chain was observed in a study of monozygotic twins with inflammatory bowel disease. With the 5' RACE reads reprocessed, TCRdb shows one record per CDR3 protein and no DNA. The sample's table shows more than 350,000 distinct CDR3 sequences. The germline V gene encodes CDR1 SGHVS and CDR2 FNYEAQ. The CDR3 has 14 amino acids. Broader study findings: Other individuals had fewer clonotypes in common with IBD patients than with healthy twins, especially with disease activity.

Worth noting for this clonotype: Antigen: not known.

The origin of this receptor is a human donor with ulcerative colitis or Crohn's disease, or a healthy co-twin of an affected twin (not recorded which). The V gene is TRBV7-6, the J gene TRBJ2-2. Sequencing was done on a sample of blood. CDR3 in amino acids: CASSLGHNTGELFF.